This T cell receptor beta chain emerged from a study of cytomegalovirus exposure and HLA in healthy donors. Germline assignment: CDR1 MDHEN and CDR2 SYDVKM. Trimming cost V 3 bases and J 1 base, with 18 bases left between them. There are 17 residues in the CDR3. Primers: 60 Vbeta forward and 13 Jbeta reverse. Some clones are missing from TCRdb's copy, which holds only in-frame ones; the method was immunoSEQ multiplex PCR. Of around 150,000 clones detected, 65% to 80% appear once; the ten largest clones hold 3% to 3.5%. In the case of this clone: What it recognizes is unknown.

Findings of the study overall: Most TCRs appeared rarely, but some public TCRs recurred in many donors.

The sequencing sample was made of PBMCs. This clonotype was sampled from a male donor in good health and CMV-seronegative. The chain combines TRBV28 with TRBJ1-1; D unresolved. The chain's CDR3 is CASSLEGVGLRNTEAFF. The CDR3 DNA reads TGTGCCAGCAGTTTGGAGGGAGTGGGTCTGCGGAACACTGAAGCTTTCTTT.